A selection of T cell receptor beta chains follows, all from one sample in a study of T cells in Graves' hyperthyroidism and ophthalmopathy. TCRdb called the multiplex PCR reads again in MiXCR, with one record for every CDR3 protein. The sample shows hundreds of thousands of distinct CDR3 sequences, 15% to 20% of them seen only once. Sequencing used blood. Receptors were obtained from a woman younger than 30 with Graves' hyperthyroidism. Each CDR3 is given with its conserved first and last residue. The order of the fields is clone size, CDR3 length, J gene, V gene, D gene, CDR3 protein, CDR3 DNA. A D gene is named only where the DNA matches it firmly. Some rows mark clone size as missing; the rest say once, few, many or name a class of expanded clone.

clone_size: many
cdr3_length: 18
j_call: TRBJ2-5
v_call: TRBV10-2
d_call: TRBD2
cdr3_aa: CASTPGAPGLAGQETQYF
cdr3_nt: TGCGCCAGCACTCCTGGGGCACCGGGACTAGCGGGCCAAGAGACCCAGTACTTC

clone_size: NA
cdr3_length: 15
j_call: TRBJ1-2
v_call: TRBV6-2/TRBV6-3
d_call: TRBD1
cdr3_aa: CASSDGGTGNYGYTF
cdr3_nt: TGTGCCAGCAGCGACGGGGGGACAGGGAACTATGGCTACACCTTC

clone_size: NA
cdr3_length: 15
j_call: TRBJ1-1
v_call: TRBV3-1
d_call: NA
cdr3_aa: CANRQDGRANTEAFF
cdr3_nt: TGTGCCAACAGGCAAGATGGCAGGGCGAACACTGAAGCTTTCTTT

clone_size: NA
cdr3_length: 16
j_call: TRBJ2-4
v_call: TRBV20-1
d_call: TRBD1
cdr3_aa: CSARELTGGTKNIQYF
cdr3_nt: TGCAGTGCTAGAGAACTTACAGGGGGCACCAAAAACATTCAGTACTTC

clone_size: many
cdr3_length: 17
j_call: TRBJ2-3
v_call: TRBV3-1
d_call: NA
cdr3_aa: CASSPARVVRPSNTQYF
cdr3_nt: TGTGCCAGCAGCCCTGCGAGGGTAGTTCGGCCGTCGAATACGCAGTATTTT

clone_size: NA
cdr3_length: 16
j_call: TRBJ2-5
v_call: TRBV2
d_call: TRBD2
cdr3_aa: CTSNPGLAGEMKTQYF
cdr3_nt: TGTACCAGCAATCCGGGACTAGCGGGAGAAATGAAGACCCAGTACTTC

clone_size: NA
cdr3_length: 18
j_call: TRBJ2-5
v_call: TRBV6-5
d_call: TRBD2
cdr3_aa: CASSYSIQVAGGEETQYF
cdr3_nt: TGTGCCAGCAGTTACTCGATTCAGGTAGCGGGAGGTGAGGAGACCCAGTACTTC

clone_size: NA
cdr3_length: 15
j_call: TRBJ1-4
v_call: TRBV5-5
d_call: TRBD1
cdr3_aa: CASSLYQGAPEKLFF
cdr3_nt: TGTGCCAGCAGCTTGTACCAGGGGGCGCCTGAAAAACTGTTTTTT

clone_size: many
cdr3_length: 16
j_call: TRBJ2-1
v_call: TRBV13
d_call: TRBD2
cdr3_aa: CASSHSTSGRANEQFF
cdr3_nt: TGTGCCAGCAGCCACTCGACTAGCGGGAGGGCCAATGAGCAGTTCTTC

clone_size: many
cdr3_length: 15
j_call: TRBJ2-7
v_call: TRBV10-3
d_call: TRBD2
cdr3_aa: CAISDLIAGIYEQYF
cdr3_nt: TGTGCCATCAGTGACCTTATAGCGGGAATCTACGAGCAGTACTTC

clone_size: many
cdr3_length: 13
j_call: TRBJ1-1
v_call: TRBV15
d_call: NA
cdr3_aa: CATSRALNTEAFF
cdr3_nt: TGTGCCACCAGCAGAGCTTTAAACACTGAAGCTTTCTTT